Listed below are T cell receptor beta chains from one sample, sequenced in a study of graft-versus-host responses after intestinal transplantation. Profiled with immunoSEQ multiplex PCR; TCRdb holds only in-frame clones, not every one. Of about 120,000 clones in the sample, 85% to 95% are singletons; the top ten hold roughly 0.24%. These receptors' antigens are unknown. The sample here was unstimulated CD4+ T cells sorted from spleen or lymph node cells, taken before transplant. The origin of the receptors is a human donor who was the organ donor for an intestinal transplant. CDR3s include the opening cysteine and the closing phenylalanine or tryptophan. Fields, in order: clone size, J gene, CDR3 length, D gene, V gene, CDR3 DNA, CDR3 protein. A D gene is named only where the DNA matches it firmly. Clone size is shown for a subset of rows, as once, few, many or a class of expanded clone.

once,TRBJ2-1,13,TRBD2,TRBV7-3,TGTGCCAGCAGCTGGACTAGCATTAATGAGCAGTTCTTC,CASSWTSINEQFF
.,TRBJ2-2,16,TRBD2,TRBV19,TGTGCCAGTAGTATCGCTAGCGGCGCGAACACCGGGGAGCTGTTTTTT,CASSIASGANTGELFF
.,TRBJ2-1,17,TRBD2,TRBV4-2,TGTGCCAGCAGCCAAGAAGGATCTCCTAGCGGGAGACCTGAGCAGTTCTTC,CASSQEGSPSGRPEQFF
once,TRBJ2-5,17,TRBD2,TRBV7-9,TGTGCCAGCAACCCCGGGACTAGCGCCCAAGCTCCAGAGACCCAGTACTTC,CASNPGTSAQAPETQYF
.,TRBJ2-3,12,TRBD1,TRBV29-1,TGCAGCGTGGGGACAGGGTCAGATACGCAGTATTTT,CSVGTGSDTQYF
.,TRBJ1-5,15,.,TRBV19,TGTGCCAGTAGTACGGGGGGGTACAGCAATCAGCCCCAGCATTTT,CASSTGGYSNQPQHF
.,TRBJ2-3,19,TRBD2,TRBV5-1,TGCGCCAGCAGCCAACTCCCGAAACTAGCGGAGTTAAGCACAGATACGCAGTATTTT,CASSQLPKLAELSTDTQYF
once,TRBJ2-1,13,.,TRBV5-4,TGTGCCAGCAGCTCCTCTTACTCCAATGAGCAGTTCTTC,CASSSSYSNEQFF
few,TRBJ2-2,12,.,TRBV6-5,TGTGCCAGCAGGAGAAAAGCCGGGGAGCTGTTTTTT,CASRRKAGELFF
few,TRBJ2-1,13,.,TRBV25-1,TGTGCCAGCAGTGAACCCGGGTACAATGAGCAGTTCTTC,CASSEPGYNEQFF
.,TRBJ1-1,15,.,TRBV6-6,TGTGCCAGCAGTTACTCGGCAGTTGGGCACACTGAAGCTTTCTTT,CASSYSAVGHTEAFF
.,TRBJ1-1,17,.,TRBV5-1,TGCGCCAGCAGCTTGGCCGGGCAGGGGAGGGGAAACACTGAAGCTTTCTTT,CASSLAGQGRGNTEAFF
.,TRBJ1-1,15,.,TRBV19,TGTGCCAGTAGACGGGGACCCTCGGTGAACACTGAAGCTTTCTTT,CASRRGPSVNTEAFF
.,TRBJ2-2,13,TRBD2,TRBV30,TGTGCCGGACTAGGGAGGAACACCGGGGAGCTGTTTTTT,CAGLGRNTGELFF
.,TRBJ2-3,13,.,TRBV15,TGTGCCACCAGCAGAGAACCCACAGATACGCAGTATTTT,CATSREPTDTQYF
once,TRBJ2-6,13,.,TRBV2,TGTGCCAGCAGTGTCTCTGGGGCCAACGTCCTGACTTTC,CASSVSGANVLTF
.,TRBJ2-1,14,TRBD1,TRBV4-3,TGCGCCAGCAGCCATATGGACAGGGCGTATGAGCAGTTCTTC,CASSHMDRAYEQFF
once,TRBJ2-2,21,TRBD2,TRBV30,TGTGCCTGGACCGAAAAACAGGGGGGATTGGGACTAGCGGGAGAGGCCGGGGAGCTGTTTTTT,CAWTEKQGGLGLAGEAGELFF
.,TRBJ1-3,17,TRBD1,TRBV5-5,TGTGCCAGCAGCTTGGGTCGATTCCGGGACAGGGGAAACACCATATATTTT,CASSLGRFRDRGNTIYF
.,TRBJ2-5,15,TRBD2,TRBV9,TGTGCCAGCAGCTGGGGACTAGCGCCTGAAGAGACCCAGTACTTC,CASSWGLAPEETQYF
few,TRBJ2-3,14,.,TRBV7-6,TGTGCCAGCAGCTTAGGTTTGGGGTCGGATACGCAGTATTTT,CASSLGLGSDTQYF
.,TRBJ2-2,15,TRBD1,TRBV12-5,TGTGCTAGTGGTTTGGTACCAGGGGGCACCGGGGAGCTGTTTTTT,CASGLVPGGTGELFF
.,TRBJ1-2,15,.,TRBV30,TGTGCCTGGAGTGTACACAGGGTGTTTATTTATGGCTACACCTTC,CAWSVHRVFIYGYTF
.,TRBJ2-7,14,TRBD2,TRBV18,TGTGCCAGCTCACCGGGACTAGCGGGAACCGAGCAGTACTTC,CASSPGLAGTEQYF
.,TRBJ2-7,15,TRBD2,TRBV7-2,TGTGCCAGCAGCATGAGCGGGGGAACAACCTACGAGCAGTACTTC,CASSMSGGTTYEQYF
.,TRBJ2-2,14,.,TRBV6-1,TGTGCCTCCGTTTGGGAGTCGAACACCGGGGAGCTGTTTTTT,CASVWESNTGELFF
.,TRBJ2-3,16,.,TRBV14,TGTGCCAGCAGCCAAGGCTTGCGCGGCGGCACAGATACGCAGTATTTT,CASSQGLRGGTDTQYF